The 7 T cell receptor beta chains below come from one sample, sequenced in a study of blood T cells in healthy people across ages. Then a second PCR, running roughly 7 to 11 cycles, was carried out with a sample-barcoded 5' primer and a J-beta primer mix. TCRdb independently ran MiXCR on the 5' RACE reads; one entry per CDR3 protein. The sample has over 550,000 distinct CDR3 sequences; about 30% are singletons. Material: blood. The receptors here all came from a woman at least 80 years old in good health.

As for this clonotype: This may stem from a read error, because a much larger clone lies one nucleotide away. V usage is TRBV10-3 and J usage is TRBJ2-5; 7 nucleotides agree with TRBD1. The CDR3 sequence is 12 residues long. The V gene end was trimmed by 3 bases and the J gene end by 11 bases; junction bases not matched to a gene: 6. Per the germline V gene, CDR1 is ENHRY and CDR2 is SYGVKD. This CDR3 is CAISERGLEQYF. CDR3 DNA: TGTGCCATCAGTGAAAGGGGGCTTGAGCAGTACTTC.

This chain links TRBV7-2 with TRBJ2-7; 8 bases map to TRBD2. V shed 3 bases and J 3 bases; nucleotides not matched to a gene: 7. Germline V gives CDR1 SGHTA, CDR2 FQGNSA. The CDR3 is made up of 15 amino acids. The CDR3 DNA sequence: TGTGCCAGCAGCTTTGGTAGCGGGGCAAGCTACGAGCAGTACTTC. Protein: CASSFGSGASYEQYF.

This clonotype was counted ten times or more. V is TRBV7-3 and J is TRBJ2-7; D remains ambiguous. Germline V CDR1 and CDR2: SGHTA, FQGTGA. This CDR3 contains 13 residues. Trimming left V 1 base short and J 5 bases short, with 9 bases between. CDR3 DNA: TGTGCCAGCAGCTTAAGCCCGGAGCACGAGCAGTACTTC. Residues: CASSLSPEHEQYF.

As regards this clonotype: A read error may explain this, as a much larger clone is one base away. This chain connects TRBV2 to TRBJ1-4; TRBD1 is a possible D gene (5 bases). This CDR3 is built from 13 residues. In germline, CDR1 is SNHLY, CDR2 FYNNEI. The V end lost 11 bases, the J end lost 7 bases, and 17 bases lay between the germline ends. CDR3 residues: CAGHMGQGEKLFF. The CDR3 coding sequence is TGTGCCGGACACATGGGGCAAGGTGAAAAACTGTTTTTT.

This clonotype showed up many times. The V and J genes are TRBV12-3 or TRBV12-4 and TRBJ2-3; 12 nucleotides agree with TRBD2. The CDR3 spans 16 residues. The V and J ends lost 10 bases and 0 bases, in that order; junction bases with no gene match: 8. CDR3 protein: CATTRTSGASTDTQYF. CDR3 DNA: TGTGCCACAACTCGGACTAGCGGGGCTAGCACAGATACGCAGTATTTT.

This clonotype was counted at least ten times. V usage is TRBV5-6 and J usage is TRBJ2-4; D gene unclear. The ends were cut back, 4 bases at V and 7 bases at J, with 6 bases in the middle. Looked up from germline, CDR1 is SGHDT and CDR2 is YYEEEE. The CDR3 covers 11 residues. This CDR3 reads CASSVENIQYF. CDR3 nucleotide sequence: TGTGCCAGCAGCGTGGAGAACATTCAGTACTTC.

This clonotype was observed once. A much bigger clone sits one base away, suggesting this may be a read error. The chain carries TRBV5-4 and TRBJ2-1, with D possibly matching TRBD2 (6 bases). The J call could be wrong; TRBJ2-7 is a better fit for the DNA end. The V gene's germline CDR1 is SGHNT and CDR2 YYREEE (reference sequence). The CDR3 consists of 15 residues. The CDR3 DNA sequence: TGTGCCAGCAGGCGGGACGCTAGCTCCTACAATGAGCAGTACTTC. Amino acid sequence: CASRRDASSYNEQYF.